This TCR beta chain came from a study of shared clonotypes between healthy human individuals. The wider study: A few men and two women, aged 18 to 49, were donors.

Every donor was a Caucasian adult from Nashville, Tennessee. Original handling: ImmunoSEQ sequences covered only the junction and lacked quality scores; filtering therefore differed. TCRdb keeps only in-frame clones here, not all; method: immunoSEQ multiplex PCR. V, J and clone size were drawn from that table, and D and trimming were deduced from the DNA. The sample carries around 440,000 clones, 75% to 80% recorded once. This CDR3 is built from 16 residues. Germline loops: CDR1 GTSNPN, CDR2 SVGIG (reference sequence). V shed 3 bases, J shed 4 bases, and the junction held 9 bases outside the gene matches. Note on this clone: Its cognate antigen is unknown.

Study conclusions and caveats: Sampling covered nothing but blood. Tissue TCR repertoires likely differ from those found in blood.

V and J are TRBV30 and TRBJ2-7, with 13 bases aligning to TRBD2. The receptor's source is a woman between 35 and 50 years old in good health. Some clones in this sample may be carry-over from other donors' samples. The sequencing input was PBMCs. This CDR3 reads CAWRLAGGRRDYEQYF. For the CDR3, the DNA is TGTGCCTGGAGACTAGCGGGAGGGCGGAGGGATTACGAGCAGTACTTC.